This T cell receptor beta chain emerged from a study of T cell responses to AZD1222 COVID-19 vaccine. Here immunoSEQ multiplex PCR was the method, and the copy in TCRdb shows in-frame clones only, minus some. The sample lists approximately 110,000 clones, 88% occurring once. This specimen consisted of peripheral blood, obtained on day 0 of AZD1222 vaccination. This sequence originates from an adult in good health.

The CDR3 sequence: CAHRRNTEAFF. CDR3 nucleotides: TGTGCCCACAGGAGGAACACTGAAGCTTTCTTT. The chain recombines TRBV6-5 with TRBJ1-1; D might be TRBD1 (5 bases). Germline V lookup: CDR1 MNHEY, CDR2 SVGAGI. V was shortened by 11 bases and J by 1 base, with 8 bases between the two germline ends. CDR3 length: 11 residues.